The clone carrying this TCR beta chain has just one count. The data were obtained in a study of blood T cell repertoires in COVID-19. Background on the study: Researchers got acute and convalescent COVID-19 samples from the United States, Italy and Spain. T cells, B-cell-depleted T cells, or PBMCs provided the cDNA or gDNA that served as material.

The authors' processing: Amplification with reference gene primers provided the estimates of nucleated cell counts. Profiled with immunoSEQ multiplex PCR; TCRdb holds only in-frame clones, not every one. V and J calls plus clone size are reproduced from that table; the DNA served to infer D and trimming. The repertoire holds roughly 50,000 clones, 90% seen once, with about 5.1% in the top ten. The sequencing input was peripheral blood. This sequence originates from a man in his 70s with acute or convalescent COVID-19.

The CDR3 nucleotides are TGTGCCAGCAGCTCGAGAGAGGTTGAAAAACTGTTTTTT. Encoded protein: CASSSREVEKLFF. The chain has TRBV7-2 and TRBJ1-4, with unresolved D. This CDR3 is 13 amino acids long. Germline V gene lookup returns CDR1 SGHTA and CDR2 FQGNSA. V lost 4 bases and J lost 7, with 10 bases in between.